The 30 T cell receptor beta chains presented below share a single source sample, sequenced in a study of naive and memory T cell subsets. These receptors' targets are unknown. Both TRBC1 and TRBC2 were covered by a beta constant-region primer of two equimolar oligonucleotides. Four rounds of PCR amplified the ligated cDNA using nested alpha and beta constant-region primers plus SP2. TCRdb recomputed calls from the UMI-ligation and nested PCR reads with MiXCR, one row per CDR3 protein. The table has under 150,000 distinct CDR3 sequences, approximately 18% seen once. Study outcomes and limitations: Naive repertoires, especially CD8, held a few larger clonotypes, possibly memory cells re-expressing CD45RA.

The sample taken for sequencing was naive CD8+ T cells from blood. The receptors were sampled from a human donor in good health.

The V and J genes are TRBV4-3 and TRBJ2-7; 7 bases are a match to TRBD2. The CDR3 sequence is 14 residues long. The V and J ends lost 3 bases and 7 bases, in that order; junction bases with no gene match: 9. Germline loops: CDR1 LGHNA, CDR2 YSLEER. The CDR3 here is CASSQTSVGGEQYF. In DNA form, the CDR3 reads TGCGCCAGCAGCCAGACTTCTGTGGGGGGGGAGCAGTACTTC.

This clonotype was picked up many times. The CDR3 bases are TGTGCCAGCAGCCAAGTTGACGGACAGAACCAAGAGACCCAGTACTTC. Protein product: CASSQVDGQNQETQYF. This chain links TRBV14 with TRBJ2-5, with D possibly matching TRBD1 (6 bases). CDR3 size: 16 residues. CDR1 SGHDN and CDR2 FVKESK come from the germline V gene. V lost 1 base and J 0 bases, leaving 12 bases between the germline ends.

This clonotype was recorded a few times. The chain links TRBV7-2 to TRBJ2-3, with TRBD1 as a possible D gene (6 bases). Trimming removed 4 bases at V and 0 bases at J, with 11 bases between. This CDR3 has 15 residues. Germline loops: CDR1 SGHTA, CDR2 FQGNSA. For the CDR3, the DNA is TGTGCCAGCAGCTCCACAGGGATTAGCACAGATACGCAGTATTTT. Amino acid sequence: CASSSTGISTDTQYF.

This clonotype turned up a few times. The chain employs TRBV6-5 and TRBJ2-2; a weak D match, TRBD1 (7 bases). The germline V gene encodes CDR1 MNHEY and CDR2 SVGAGI. The V and J ends lost 5 bases and 6 bases respectively, with 10 bases between them. The CDR3 loop spans 13 amino acids. Here the CDR3 reads CASSQGGAGELFF. DNA for the CDR3: TGTGCCAGCAGTCAGGGGGGAGCCGGGGAGCTGTTTTTT.

The chain links TRBV7-2 to TRBJ2-7; TRBD1 aligns across 7 bases. CDR3 size: 13 residues. J was trimmed by 3 bases and V by 6 bases; bases with no gene match: 5. Germline loops: CDR1 SGHTA, CDR2 FQGNSA. As DNA, the CDR3 is TGTGCCAGCAGAGGGACAGATAGCTACGAGCAGTACTTC. This encodes CASRGTDSYEQYF.

The chain recombines TRBV10-2 with TRBJ2-1; no clear D. The CDR3 totals 14 residues. The germline gives CDR1 WSHSY, CDR2 SAAADI. The V end was cut by 3 bases, the J end by 8 bases, with 14 bases between. The CDR3 loop reads CASSDIGLRDEQFF. For the CDR3, the DNA is TGCGCCAGCAGTGATATTGGCTTACGGGATGAGCAGTTCTTC.

The V call is TRBV28, the J call TRBJ2-1; D remains ambiguous. Per the germline V gene, CDR1 is MDHEN and CDR2 is SYDVKM. Trimming pared 5 bases from V and 4 bases from J, leaving 15 bases between. The CDR3 runs to 15 residues. The CDR3 DNA reads TGTGCCAGCAGTAGTGATAACGGGTTATACAATGAGCAGTTCTTC. Amino acids: CASSSDNGLYNEQFF.

The chain employs TRBV28 and TRBJ2-3; TRBD2 agrees at 14 bases. CDR1 and CDR2 from the germline V gene are MDHEN and SYDVKM. V dropped 2 bases and J dropped 3; count of bases not matched to a gene: 7. The CDR3 totals 18 residues. This CDR3 is CASSLGRGTSGSTDTQYF. CDR3 DNA sequence: TGTGCCAGCAGTTTAGGTCGGGGGACTAGCGGGAGTACAGATACGCAGTATTTT.

This clonotype was found a few times. V usage is TRBV28 and J usage is TRBJ2-3; 11 nucleotides align to TRBD2. CDR1 MDHEN and CDR2 SYDVKM come from the germline V gene. V shed 2 bases, J shed 3 bases, and the junction held 19 bases outside the gene matches. The CDR3 consists of 21 residues. The CDR3 DNA reads as TGTGCCAGCAGTTTAGCGTTTCAGGGGGTATCACTAGCGGGAGAAACAGATACGCAGTATTTT. This encodes CASSLAFQGVSLAGETDTQYF.

This clonotype was detected only a few times. The chain couples TRBV6-2 or TRBV6-3 to TRBJ2-3; D not resolved. Germline lookup yields CDR1 MNHEY and CDR2 SVGEGT. Trimming stripped 0 bases from V and 4 bases from J, with 14 bases between. The CDR3 runs to 16 residues. CDR3 sequence (DNA): TGTGCCAGCAGTTACTCTCCGACCGACTGGGCAGATACGCAGTATTTT. Its protein is CASSYSPTDWADTQYF.

The chain links TRBV5-6 to TRBJ2-7; 10 nucleotides match TRBD1. Per the germline V gene, CDR1 is SGHDT and CDR2 is YYEEEE. The CDR3 length is 15 residues. V shed 4 bases and J 4 bases; nucleotides not matched to a gene: 8. In DNA, the CDR3 is TGTGCCAGCAGCGGACCGGGACAGGGGTTTTACGAGCAGTACTTC. It codes for CASSGPGQGFYEQYF.

This clonotype was seen a handful of times. This chain links TRBV29-1 with TRBJ2-1, with D hard to call. V lost 1 base to trimming and J lost 7 bases, with 14 bases between them. CDR3 length: 14 residues. The germline V gene has CDR1 SQVTM and CDR2 ANQGSEA. For the CDR3, the DNA is TGCAGCGTTGAAGGCGGAGAACGGTGGAATGAGCAGTTCTTC. Translated, it gives CSVEGGERWNEQFF.

The sample holds many counts of this clonotype. The CDR3 region is CASSPSSYEQYF. The CDR3 coding sequence is TGTGCCAGCAGTCCGAGCTCCTACGAGCAGTACTTC. The chain has TRBV9 and TRBJ2-7; D gene uncertain. Germline V CDR1 and CDR2: SGDLS, YYNGEE. This CDR3 is built from 12 residues. Trimming shortened V by 5 bases and J by 0 bases, and 6 bases separated the two germline ends.

This chain links TRBV4-1 with TRBJ2-1; no reliable D call. V gave up 3 bases and J gave up 7 bases, with 10 bases separating them. Per germline, CDR1 MGHRA and CDR2 YSYEKL. The CDR3 runs 13 residues. Written as DNA, the CDR3 is TGCGCCAGCAGCCATAAACTTGTTAATGAGCAGTTCTTC. This codes for CASSHKLVNEQFF.

The chain is built from TRBV28 and TRBJ1-1, with 12 bases that match TRBD1. The CDR3 is 16 residues long. The ends lost 8 bases at V and 0 bases at J; junction bases unmatched: 7. In germline, CDR1 is MDHEN, CDR2 SYDVKM. This CDR3 reads CASLSGTGGLNTEAFF. The CDR3 DNA reads as TGTGCCAGCCTTTCCGGGACAGGGGGCTTGAACACTGAAGCTTTCTTT.

This clonotype appeared many times. The V call is TRBV12-3 or TRBV12-4, the J call TRBJ2-2; D is perhaps TRBD2 (5 bases). This CDR3 contains 14 residues. Trimming removed 3 bases at V and 2 bases at J, with 7 bases between. The CDR3 DNA is TGTGCCAGCAGTTTTGGAGGAAACACCGGGGAGCTGTTTTTT. Amino acid sequence: CASSFGGNTGELFF.

V gene TRBV27 combines with J gene TRBJ1-1, with D unresolved. CDR3 length: 14 residues. The germline V gene encodes CDR1 MNHEY and CDR2 SMNVEV (reference sequence). CDR3 sequence (DNA): TGTGGCAAAGCAGAGCGGGGAACTAACACTGAAGCTTTCTTT. As protein: CGKAERGTNTEAFF.

This clonotype turned up a few times. The gene calls are TRBV27 and TRBJ2-1, with TRBD2 matching over 11 bases. The CDR3 runs 14 residues. Trimming at V came to 6 bases and at J to 8 bases, leaving 6 bases not matched to a gene. Looked up from germline, CDR1 is MNHEY and CDR2 is SMNVEV (reference sequence). CDR3 sequence reads: CASRTGLAGDEQFF. The DNA for the CDR3 is TGTGCCAGCAGGACAGGACTAGCGGGCGATGAGCAGTTCTTC.

The V and J genes are TRBV2 and TRBJ2-1; no definite D call. V was pared by 6 bases and J by 3 bases, with 6 bases between. CDR3 length: 12 residues. Germline loops: CDR1 SNHLY, CDR2 FYNNEI. The CDR3 DNA follows: TGTGCCAGCAGCCCGAACTACAATGAGCAGTTCTTC. Protein sequence: CASSPNYNEQFF.

This clonotype came up a few times. The chain carries TRBV29-1 and TRBJ2-6; the D is unclear. Trimming removed 6 bases from V and 3 bases from J, with 12 bases in between. Germline values: CDR1 SQVTM, CDR2 ANQGSEA. CDR3 size: 14 residues. CDR3 DNA sequence: TGCAGCGTCACAATCGGAAGTGGGGCCAACGTCCTGACTTTC. This codes for CSVTIGSGANVLTF. Supplemented by reference TRBV29-1 and TRBJ2-6, the full variable domain reads SAVISQKPSRDICQRGTSLTIQCQVDSQVTMMFWYRQQPGQSLTLIATANQGSEATYESGFVIDKFPISRPNLTFSTLTVSNMSPEDSSIYLCSVTIGSGANVLTFGAGSRLTVL.

This clonotype appeared a few times. The chain is built from TRBV2 and TRBJ1-5; TRBD1 might be the D (5 bases). V lost 3 bases, J lost 0 bases, and 12 bases lay in between. The CDR3 consists of 16 residues. CDR1 and CDR2 (germline): SNHLY, FYNNEI. In nucleotides, the CDR3 is TGTGCCAGCAGTGAGCAGGGCTTAAATAGCAATCAGCCCCAGCATTTT. Translated: CASSEQGLNSNQPQHF.

This chain joins TRBV3-1 and TRBJ2-7, with 10 nucleotides matching TRBD2. CDR3 size: 17 residues. The germline gives CDR1 LGHDT, CDR2 YNNKEL (reference sequence). The ends lost 1 base at V and 4 bases at J; junction bases unmatched: 10. The CDR3 DNA follows: TGTGCCAGCAGCCAAGCTGGGGTAGCGGGAGGTGGTTACGAGCAGTACTTC. Its translation is CASSQAGVAGGGYEQYF.

The CDR3 sequence is CASSQGDSNNEQFF. CDR3 nucleotides: TGCGCCAGCAGCCAAGGGGACAGCAATAATGAGCAGTTCTTC. The rearrangement uses TRBV4-3 and TRBJ2-1; 7 nucleotides agree with TRBD1. Germline lookup yields CDR1 LGHNA and CDR2 YSLEER. The CDR3 totals 14 residues. V lost 1 base and J lost 7; bases outside the gene matches: 4.

A few counts support this clonotype. This chain connects TRBV12-3 or TRBV12-4 to TRBJ1-1; D possibly corresponds to TRBD1 (6 bases). This CDR3 region has 13 residues. Trimming stripped 6 bases from V and 7 bases from J, with 15 bases between. The CDR3, as DNA: TGTGCCAGCAGCCAGGGACAAGCCGTTGAAGCTTTCTTT. Protein: CASSQGQAVEAFF.

This clonotype occurred a few times. V is TRBV9 and J is TRBJ2-2, with D uncertain. V gave up 7 bases and J gave up 0 bases, with 4 bases separating them. Germline-derived CDR1 and CDR2 are SGDLS and YYNGEE. CDR3 length equals 12 residues. The CDR3 sequence: CASLANTGELFF. The CDR3, as DNA: TGTGCCAGCTTGGCGAACACCGGGGAGCTGTTTTTT.

This clonotype has just one count. V gene TRBV19 combines with J gene TRBJ2-1, with D perhaps assigned TRBD1 or TRBD2 (5 bases each). Germline assignment: CDR1 LNHDA and CDR2 SQIVND (reference sequence). This CDR3 is built from 15 residues. The ends were cut back, 3 bases at V and 1 base at J, with 10 bases in the middle. The CDR3 DNA is TGTGCCAGTAGTATGGGGGTGGGGTCCTACAATGAGCAGTTCTTC. Protein product: CASSMGVGSYNEQFF.

This clonotype appeared a few times. The chain employs TRBV11-2 and TRBJ2-1, with D maybe TRBD1 (5 bases). Germline V gene lookup returns CDR1 SGHAT and CDR2 FQNNGV. Trimming cost V 1 base and J 7 bases, with 14 bases left between them. CDR3 length: 15 amino acids. The CDR3 protein is CASSLVRQTLNEQFF. Written as DNA, the CDR3 is TGTGCCAGCAGCTTAGTCCGACAGACCCTGAATGAGCAGTTCTTC.

This clonotype has only a few counts. CDR3 sequence (DNA): TGTGCCAGCAGTTTATACTTGGGACAGACACTCAATGAGCAGTTCTTC. This sequence encodes CASSLYLGQTLNEQFF. J is TRBJ2-1 and V is TRBV27, with 7 bases lining up with TRBD1. Germline loops: CDR1 MNHEY, CDR2 SMNVEV (reference sequence). Trimming cost V 1 base and J 6 bases; bases outside gene matches: 9. The CDR3 runs to 16 residues.

Regarding this clonotype: The junction departs from germline at one end; a sequencing error may be responsible. This rearrangement joins TRBV2 to TRBJ2-5; D may be TRBD2 (5 bases). Germline V gene data show CDR1 as SNHLY and CDR2 as FYNNEI. The CDR3 covers 14 residues. The CDR3 bases are TGTGCCAGCACTGAAGCCCCTAGCAGGGAGACCCAGTACTTC. Translation: CASTEAPSRETQYF.

This chain joins TRBV19 and TRBJ1-3, with D hard to call. The CDR3 runs to 15 residues. CDR1 and CDR2 (germline): LNHDA, SQIVND (reference sequence). V lost 3 bases and J 0 bases, leaving 9 bases between the germline ends. The DNA of the CDR3 is TGTGCCAGTAGTATTATCGGAAACTCTGGAAACACCATATATTTT. This translates into CASSIIGNSGNTIYF.